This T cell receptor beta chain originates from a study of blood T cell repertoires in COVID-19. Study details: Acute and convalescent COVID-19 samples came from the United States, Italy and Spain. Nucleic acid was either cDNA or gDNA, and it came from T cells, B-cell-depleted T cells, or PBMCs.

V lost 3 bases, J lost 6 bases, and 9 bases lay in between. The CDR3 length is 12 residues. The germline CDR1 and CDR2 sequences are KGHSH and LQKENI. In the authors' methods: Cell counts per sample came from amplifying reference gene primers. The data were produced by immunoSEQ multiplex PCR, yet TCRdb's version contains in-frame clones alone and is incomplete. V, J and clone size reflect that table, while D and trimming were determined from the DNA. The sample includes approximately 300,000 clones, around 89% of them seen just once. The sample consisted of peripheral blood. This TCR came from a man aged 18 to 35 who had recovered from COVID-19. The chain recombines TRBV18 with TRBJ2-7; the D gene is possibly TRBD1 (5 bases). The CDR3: CASSPQGREQYF. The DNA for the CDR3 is TGTGCCAGCTCACCCCAGGGCCGCGAGCAGTACTTC.